This TCR beta chain was recorded in a study of T cell clonotyping in hematopoietic cell transplantation. Study conclusions and caveats: Pathologically expanded recipient clonotypes increased progressively from day 30 to day 180 as diversity fell.

Time point described: recipient sample about 28 days before transplant, after cytoreduction. Comment on this clone: The antigen is undetermined.

Trimming stripped 1 base from V and 3 bases from J, with 15 bases between. The CDR3 is 16 amino acids. From germline, CDR1 is MNHNS and CDR2 SASEGT. Assay: immunoSEQ multiplex PCR; the TCRdb copy retains only in-frame clones and omits some. The sample includes about 9,000 clones, roughly 80% of them seen just once. This receptor was taken from a man aged 60-69 years with acute myeloid leukemia. Some clones in this sample may be carry-over from other donors' samples. The rearrangement links TRBV6-1 to TRBJ1-1; TRBD1 might be the D (6 bases). Sequences were derived from peripheral blood mononuclear cells, sampled before stem cell transplant. This CDR3 is CASSEGGGGIDTEAFF. The CDR3 nucleotides read TGTGCCAGCAGTGAAGGAGGGGGAGGGATCGACACTGAAGCTTTCTTT.